The rows below give T cell receptor beta chains drawn from one sample of a study of cytomegalovirus exposure and HLA in healthy donors. Clones were sequenced by immunoSEQ multiplex PCR, and TCRdb holds only the in-frame ones, with some missing. The sample yields about 89,000 clones, around 67% seen once. The sample was PBMCs. Every receptor here comes from a human donor in good health. CDR3s include the opening cysteine and the closing phenylalanine or tryptophan. Each record gives: clone size, J gene, D gene, V gene, CDR3 DNA, CDR3 protein. D genes are given only for firm matches. Part of the rows lack a size; the others show once, few, many or a class for expanded clones.

>NA|TRBJ2-2|TRBD2|TRBV4-2
TGTGCCAGCAGCCAAGACCCCGGGACTAGCGTTTCGAACACCGGGGAGCTGTTTTTT
CASSQDPGTSVSNTGELFF
>NA|TRBJ1-4|NA|TRBV6-1
TGTGCCAGCAGTGAACCGCCAGGTGGGCAAGAAAAACTGTTTTTT
CASSEPPGGQEKLFF
>few|TRBJ1-2|NA|TRBV20-1
TGCAGTGCCCGGAACGGGTACGGCTACACCTTC
CSARNGYGYTF
>NA|TRBJ2-1|NA|TRBV4-1
TGCGCCAGCATGTTGGGGCCTAACTCCTACAATGAGCAGTTCTTC
CASMLGPNSYNEQFF
>few|TRBJ2-7|TRBD1|TRBV27
TGTGCCAGCAGTTTAAAGGGACAGTCCTACGAGCAGTACTTC
CASSLKGQSYEQYF
>NA|TRBJ2-2|TRBD2|TRBV2
TGTGCCAGCAGTGGACTAGCGGGTATCGGGGAGCTGTTTTTT
CASSGLAGIGELFF
>NA|TRBJ2-1|NA|TRBV27
TGTGCCAGCAGTTTTAGGAGGCACAATGAGCAGTTCTTC
CASSFRRHNEQFF
>few|TRBJ1-1|TRBD1|TRBV29-1
TGCAGCGGGGCAGGGGGCCTTTCCACTGAAGCTTTCTTT
CSGAGGLSTEAFF
>NA|TRBJ2-5|NA|TRBV5-5
TGTGCCAGCAGCTTGGGCCCAGGGGCCGGCTGGGAGACCCAGTACTTC
CASSLGPGAGWETQYF
>once|TRBJ1-1|NA|TRBV18
TGTGCCAGCTCAAGGGAAGGAGGTGAGACTGAAGCTTTCTTT
CASSREGGETEAFF
>NA|TRBJ1-6|NA|TRBV7-2
TGTGCCAGCAGCTTAGGCCAGAGGGGGGGGCCCCTCCACTTT
CASSLGQRGGPLHF
>NA|TRBJ2-3|NA|TRBV27
TGTGCCAGCAGACCCACGGACACTGGCACAGATACGCAGTATTTT
CASRPTDTGTDTQYF
>NA|TRBJ1-4|TRBD1|TRBV5-5
TGTGCCAGCAGCGGGGGGACAGGAGTGGCAACTAATGAAAAACTGTTTTTT
CASSGGTGVATNEKLFF
>NA|TRBJ1-5|TRBD1|TRBV7-9
TGTGCCAGCATCCCAGCGGAGACAGGGGGAATGTATAGCAATCAGCCCCAGCATTTT
CASIPAETGGMYSNQPQHF
>many|TRBJ2-7|NA|TRBV10-3
TGTGCCATCAGTGACAGGGCCCTCGAGCAGTACTTC
CAISDRALEQYF
>once|TRBJ2-2|TRBD1|TRBV25-1
TGTGCCAGCAGGACAGGGGGCACCGGGGAGCTGTTTTTT
CASRTGGTGELFF
>NA|TRBJ2-2|TRBD1|TRBV16
TGTGCCAGCAGCCAATCCGGACAGGGATTAGGGGAGCTGTTTTTT
CASSQSGQGLGELFF
>NA|TRBJ2-7|NA|TRBV5-1
TGCGCCAGCAGCTACGACAGCTACGAGCAGTACTTC
CASSYDSYEQYF
>few|TRBJ1-2|TRBD1|TRBV9
TGTGCCAGCAGCGTAGCTGGACAGGGGTGGGGTGATGGCTACACCTTC
CASSVAGQGWGDGYTF
>NA|TRBJ1-1|NA|TRBV18
TGTGCCAGCTCAAATTTTTTGGCGTGGCAGGGGAGTTCGAACACTGAAGCTTTCTTT
CASSNFLAWQGSSNTEAFF
>NA|TRBJ2-1|TRBD2|TRBV2
TGTGCCAGCAGTCACAAGAATCTAGCGGGGGGGTACAATGAGCAGTTCTTC
CASSHKNLAGGYNEQFF
>once|TRBJ1-1|TRBD1|TRBV5-6
TGTGCCAGCAGCTTGGCCCCGACAGGGGGCTACACTGAAGCTTTCTTT
CASSLAPTGGYTEAFF
>NA|TRBJ2-1|TRBD2|TRBV14
TGTGCCAGCAGCCTTCGGGGACTAGCAGGAGGGAATGAGCAGTTCTTC
CASSLRGLAGGNEQFF
>NA|TRBJ2-1|TRBD2|TRBV4-2
TGTGCCAGCAGCCAGAATAGCGGGGGGGCCCAGGGGCAGTTCTTC
CASSQNSGGAQGQFF
>NA|TRBJ1-6|NA|TRBV6-5
TGTGCCAGCAGTTCGGACTCTACCCTCCACTTT
CASSSDSTLHF
>NA|TRBJ1-2|TRBD1|TRBV6-6
TGTGCCAGCAGTTACGTGACAGGGGTTAACTATGGCTACACCTTC
CASSYVTGVNYGYTF
>NA|TRBJ2-5|TRBD2|TRBV5-1
TGCGCCGGCAGCTTTGGGGCGACTAGCGGGGGGGAAGAGACCCAGTACTTC
CAGSFGATSGGEETQYF
>NA|TRBJ2-3|TRBD2|TRBV11-3
TGTGCCAGCAGCGTTCTAGCGGGGGGGGGTGCAGATACGCAGTATTTT
CASSVLAGGGADTQYF
>NA|TRBJ1-4|NA|TRBV19
TGTGCCAGTAGTACGGGACTGGTTGCAACTAATGAAAAACTGTTTTTT
CASSTGLVATNEKLFF
>NA|TRBJ2-3|TRBD1|TRBV28
TGTGCCAGCAGTTCCCAGGGGGCCGGGACAGATACGCAGTATTTT
CASSSQGAGTDTQYF
>NA|TRBJ2-7|NA|TRBV5-5
TGTGCCAGCAGCCCGACAGGACAGCACGCCTACGAGCAGTACTTC
CASSPTGQHAYEQYF
>NA|TRBJ1-4|TRBD1|TRBV7-2
TGTGCCAGCAGCTTAGGGTCCGGACAGGGTAATGAAAAACTGTTTTTT
CASSLGSGQGNEKLFF
>NA|TRBJ1-2|NA|TRBV7-2
TGTGCCAGCAGCCCCAATACCTACAGGGCCCAAGGCTACACCTTC
CASSPNTYRAQGYTF
>few|TRBJ1-1|NA|TRBV7-2
TGTGCCAGCAGCCCTCAGGGGAACACTGAAGCTTTCTTT
CASSPQGNTEAFF
>NA|TRBJ2-7|TRBD1|TRBV11-3
TGTGCCAGCAGCCTAGGACAGGACTACGAGCAGTACTTC
CASSLGQDYEQYF
>NA|TRBJ2-1|TRBD2|TRBV7-2
TGTGCCAGCAGCTTAGGGCCTCCTGGGGGGGATGAGCAGTTCTTC
CASSLGPPGGDEQFF
>few|TRBJ2-5|TRBD1|TRBV4-2
TGTGCCAGCAGCCGCGACAGGGAAGAGACCCAGTACTTC
CASSRDREETQYF
>NA|TRBJ2-2|TRBD1|TRBV15
TGTGCCACCAGCGGATCAAAGACAGGGGGTCCGGCCGGGGAGCTGTTTTTT
CATSGSKTGGPAGELFF
>NA|TRBJ1-2|NA|TRBV6-5
TGTGCCAGCAGTTACTCGATAACTGATAGTGGCTACACCTTC
CASSYSITDSGYTF
>few|TRBJ1-6|NA|TRBV9
TGTGCCAGCAGCGTACAAGGGACACCTCATTCACCCCTCCACTTT
CASSVQGTPHSPLHF
>NA|TRBJ2-1|NA|TRBV7-2
TGTGCCAGCAGCTTAGGCGGACTAGGGGGCAATGAGCAGTTCTTC
CASSLGGLGGNEQFF
>NA|TRBJ2-2|NA|TRBV18
TGTGCCAGCTCACCGACAGCCTCTAACCCCGGGGAGCTGTTTTTT
CASSPTASNPGELFF
>NA|TRBJ1-1|TRBD1|TRBV15
TGTGCCACCAGCAGAGCCCGACAGGGAGTTATGTTTGAAGCTTTCTTT
CATSRARQGVMFEAFF
>NA|TRBJ2-2|TRBD2|TRBV27
TGTGCCAGCAGTTTTTTGGCGGGGGGCACCGGGGAGCTGTTTTTT
CASSFLAGGTGELFF
>NA|TRBJ2-3|TRBD2|TRBV4-3
TGCGCCAGCAGCCTTGAGCGGGGGGGCACAGATACGCAGTATTTT
CASSLERGGTDTQYF
>NA|TRBJ2-3|NA|TRBV7-3
TGTGCCAGCAGCTCAACCCCGACAGTCTCGCAGTATTTT
CASSSTPTVSQYF
>NA|TRBJ2-3|NA|TRBV11-1
TGTGCCAGCAGCTTAACCCGGGGTATGGGTAGGACAGATACGCAGTATTTT
CASSLTRGMGRTDTQYF
>few|TRBJ1-2|NA|TRBV23-1
TGCGCCAGTTCGGGAGGCTACACCTTC
CASSGGYTF
>NA|TRBJ2-7|NA|TRBV25-1
TGTGCCAGCAGTGATCGGGATTGGTCCTACGAGCAGTACTTC
CASSDRDWSYEQYF